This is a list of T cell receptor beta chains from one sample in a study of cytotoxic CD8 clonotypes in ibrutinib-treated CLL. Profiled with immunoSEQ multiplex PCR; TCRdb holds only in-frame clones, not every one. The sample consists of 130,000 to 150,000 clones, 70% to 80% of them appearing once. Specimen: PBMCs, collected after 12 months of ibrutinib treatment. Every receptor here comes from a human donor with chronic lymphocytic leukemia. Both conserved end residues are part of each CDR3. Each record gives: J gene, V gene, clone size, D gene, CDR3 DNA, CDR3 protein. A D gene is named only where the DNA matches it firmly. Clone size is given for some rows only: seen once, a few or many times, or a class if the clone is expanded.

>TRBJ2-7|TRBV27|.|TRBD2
TGTGCCAACGGTGGGACTAGACGTCCCCACGAGCAGTACTTC
CANGGTRRPHEQYF
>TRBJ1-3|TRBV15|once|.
TGTGCCACCAGCAGAGAGCACAGGGATGGAAACACCATATATTTT
CATSREHRDGNTIYF
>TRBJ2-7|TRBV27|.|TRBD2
TGTGCCAGCACGGGACTAAATTACGAGCAGTACTTC
CASTGLNYEQYF
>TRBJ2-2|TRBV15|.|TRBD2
TGTGCCACCAGCAGCGCTAGCGGGAGAAACACCGGGGAGCTGTTTTTT
CATSSASGRNTGELFF
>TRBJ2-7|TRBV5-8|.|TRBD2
TGTGCCAGCAGCGGAGGGACTAGCGGTCCCTACGAGCAGTACTTC
CASSGGTSGPYEQYF
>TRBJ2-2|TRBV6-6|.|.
TGTGCCAGCAGTTACTCGCCAAACACCGGGGAGCTGTTTTTT
CASSYSPNTGELFF
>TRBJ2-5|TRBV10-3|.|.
TGTGCCATCGGCAACGCGTACCAAGAGACCCAGTACTTC
CAIGNAYQETQYF
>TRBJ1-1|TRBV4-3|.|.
TGCGCCAGCAGCCAAAGTCCGGGATTCAGTGACACTGAAGCTTTCTTT
CASSQSPGFSDTEAFF
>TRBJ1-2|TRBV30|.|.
TGTGCCTGGAGTGTAAGACTGAACTATGGCTACACCTTC
CAWSVRLNYGYTF
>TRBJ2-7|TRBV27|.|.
TGTGCCAGCAGTTTATCGCCTAGTAATCCCTCCTACGAGCAGTACTTC
CASSLSPSNPSYEQYF
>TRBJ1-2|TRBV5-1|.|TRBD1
TGCGCCAGCAGCTCTGGTGGGACAGGGCGCCCGGCTAACTATGGCTACACCTTC
CASSSGGTGRPANYGYTF
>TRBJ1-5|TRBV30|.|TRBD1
TGTGCCTGGAGTCCATCGGGACAGGGGGTCCAGCCCCAGCATTTT
CAWSPSGQGVQPQHF
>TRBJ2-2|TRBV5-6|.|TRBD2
TGTGCCAGCAGCACCCGTCGGGGGGAGGGCACCGGGGAGCTGTTTTTT
CASSTRRGEGTGELFF
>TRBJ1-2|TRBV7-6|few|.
TGTGCCAGCAGCTTAGTGGGTGGCTATGGCTACACCTTC
CASSLVGGYGYTF
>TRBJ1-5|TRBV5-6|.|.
TGTGCCAGCAGCTTGTGGGGGAAGTGGCAGCCCCAGCATTTT
CASSLWGKWQPQHF
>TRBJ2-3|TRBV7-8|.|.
TGTGCCAGCAGCTTAGTTCCCTGGGGCACAGATACGCAGTATTTT
CASSLVPWGTDTQYF
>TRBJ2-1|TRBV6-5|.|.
TGTGCCAGCAGTTACAGGTATTACAATGAGCAGTTCTTC
CASSYRYYNEQFF
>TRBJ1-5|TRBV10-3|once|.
TGTGCCATCAGTGAGTCGTCCGGTCGGAATCAGCCCCAGCATTTT
CAISESSGRNQPQHF
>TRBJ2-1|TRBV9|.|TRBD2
TGTGCCAGCCAGGGACTACCGGTGGGCAATGAGCAGTTCTTC
CASQGLPVGNEQFF
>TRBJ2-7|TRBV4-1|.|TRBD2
TGCGCCAGCAGCCAAGGGAGCGGGGGGGTCGAGCAGTACTTC
CASSQGSGGVEQYF
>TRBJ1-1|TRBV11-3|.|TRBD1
TGTGCCAGCAGCTCAGACAGGGTTTCTGAAGCTTTCTTT
CASSSDRVSEAFF
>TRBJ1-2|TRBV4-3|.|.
TGCGCCAGCAGCCAGACCGACAGTTACTATGGCTACACCTTC
CASSQTDSYYGYTF
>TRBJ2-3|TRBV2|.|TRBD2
TGTGCCAGCAGTGGACTAGCGGGAGGGGCAGATACGCAGTATTTT
CASSGLAGGADTQYF
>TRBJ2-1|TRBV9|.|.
TGTGCCAGCAGCACATACTACAATGAGCAGTTCTTC
CASSTYYNEQFF
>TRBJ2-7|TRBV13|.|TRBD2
TGTGCCAGCAGCTTAGTGGCGGGGGAGATATACGAGCAGTACTTC
CASSLVAGEIYEQYF
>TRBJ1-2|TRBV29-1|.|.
TGCAGCGTTGATTCCAGTTTACTTGGCTACACCTTC
CSVDSSLLGYTF